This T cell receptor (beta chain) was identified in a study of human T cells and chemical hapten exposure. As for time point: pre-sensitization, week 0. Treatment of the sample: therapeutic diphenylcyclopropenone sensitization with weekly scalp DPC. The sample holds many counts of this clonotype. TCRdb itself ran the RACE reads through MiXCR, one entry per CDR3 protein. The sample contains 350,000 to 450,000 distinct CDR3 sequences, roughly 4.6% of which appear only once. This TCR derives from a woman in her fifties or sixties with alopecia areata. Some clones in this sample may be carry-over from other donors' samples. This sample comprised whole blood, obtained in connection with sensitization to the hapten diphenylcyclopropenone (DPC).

In DNA form, the CDR3 reads TGTGCCAGCAGCTTAGCCAAGCGGGGGACTTTCGCCGAGCAGTACTTC. It yields the protein CASSLAKRGTFAEQYF. The chain couples TRBV7-8 to TRBJ2-7; 8 bases are a match to TRBD2. Per germline, CDR1 SGHVS and CDR2 FQNEAQ. V was clipped by 0 bases and J by 6 bases; unmatched bases: 10. The CDR3 sequence is 16 residues long.